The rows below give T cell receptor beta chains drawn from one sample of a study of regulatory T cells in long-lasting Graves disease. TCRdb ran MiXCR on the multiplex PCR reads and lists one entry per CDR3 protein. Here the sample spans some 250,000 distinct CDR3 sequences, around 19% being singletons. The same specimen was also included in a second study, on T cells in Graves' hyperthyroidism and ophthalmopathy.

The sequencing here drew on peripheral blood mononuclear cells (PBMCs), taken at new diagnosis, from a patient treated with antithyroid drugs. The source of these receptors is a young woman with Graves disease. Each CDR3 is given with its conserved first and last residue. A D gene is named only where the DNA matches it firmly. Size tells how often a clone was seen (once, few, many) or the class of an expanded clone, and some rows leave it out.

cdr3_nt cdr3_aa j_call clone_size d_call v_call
TGTGCCAGCAGCTTAGAGGGGGGTAATCAGCCCCAGCATTTT CASSLEGGNQPQHF TRBJ1-5 many . TRBV7-9
TGCAGTGCCGCCGGGACAGGGAATCCCTACGAGCAGTACTTC CSAAGTGNPYEQYF TRBJ2-7 many TRBD1 TRBV20-1
TGTGCCAGCAGTTTACTCGTGCACTCTGGAAACACCATATATTTT CASSLLVHSGNTIYF TRBJ1-3 many . TRBV12-3/TRBV12-4
TGTGCCATCAGTCAAGACAGGATAGGGACAGATACGCAGTATTTT CAISQDRIGTDTQYF TRBJ2-3 many . TRBV10-3
TGCAGTGCTAGAGTCGTTGACAGATACACTGAAGCTTTCTTT CSARVVDRYTEAFF TRBJ1-1 many . TRBV20-1
TGTGCCAGCAGCATATGGACTAGCGGGGGGGCCGGAGAGACCCAGTACTTC CASSIWTSGGAGETQYF TRBJ2-5 many TRBD2 TRBV11-2
TGTGCCAGCAGTTCGTACGGGTTTGAAGCTTTCTTT CASSSYGFEAFF TRBJ1-1 many . TRBV28
TGTGCCAGCAGTTTAGGATTCCAACCAAGGACTGAAGCTTTCTTT CASSLGFQPRTEAFF TRBJ1-1 . . TRBV7-9
TGTGCCAGCAGCTACCGGGACAGAGCCTTCTACGAGCAGTACTTC CASSYRDRAFYEQYF TRBJ2-7 many TRBD1 TRBV3-1
TGTGCCAGCAACCCTGTTGTCGGGGAGCTGTTTTTT CASNPVVGELFF TRBJ2-2 many . TRBV7-2